A few counts support the clone carrying this TCR beta chain. Its antigen is still unknown. This entry comes from a study of T cell clones after liver transplantation. Alloreactive TCRbeta sequences came from sequencing proliferating CFSE-low cells in the MLR. The protocol was immunoSEQ multiplex PCR, while the TCRdb copy is restricted to in-frame clones and leaves out a portion. The data contain about 6,000 clones, roughly 30% of them singletons. From germline, CDR1 is SGHRS and CDR2 YFSETQ. V dropped 1 base and J dropped 5 bases, with 15 bases sitting between them. The CDR3 extends over 15 amino acids.

The chain links TRBV5-1 to TRBJ1-1, with D possibly TRBD1 on 5 matching bases. The sequencing input was CD4+ T cells from cultured PBMCs. The receptor was isolated from a human patient who received a liver transplant. The graft donor may have given rise to some T cells. The chain's CDR3 is CASSLNQGVGTEAFF. CDR3 DNA: TGCGCCAGCAGCTTGAATCAAGGGGTAGGGACTGAAGCTTTCTTT.